A single sample gave rise to the 15 T cell receptor beta chains below, sequenced in a study of identical twins. One entry per CDR3 protein, called by TCRdb with MiXCR from the 5' RACE reads. The profile covers roughly 1,500,000 distinct CDR3 sequences, with around a third appearing a single time and over 0.25% taken by the ten largest. Material: cord blood. The source is a newborn girl in good health.

There are many counts of this clonotype. V gene TRBV12-3 or TRBV12-4 combines with J gene TRBJ2-1; 8 nucleotides line up with TRBD2. This CDR3 is built from 14 residues. Trimming took 4 bases from V and 5 from J; bases not matched to a gene: 4. CDR3 nucleotide sequence: TGTGCCAGCAGTTACGGACTAGCTAACAATGAGCAGTTCTTC. Translating gives CASSYGLANNEQFF.

The V and J genes are TRBV2 and TRBJ2-5; no firm D call. Germline V gene sequence: CDR1 SNHLY, CDR2 FYNNEI. The CDR3 loop spans 11 amino acids. V was clipped by 3 bases and J by 11 bases, with 10 bases between them. CDR3 bases: TGTGCCAGCAGTGATTTCAGCAAGCAGTACTTC. This gives the protein CASSDFSKQYF.

This clonotype was recorded a few times. The chain is built from TRBV4-1 and TRBJ2-1, with 10 bases that match TRBD2. CDR3 length: 18 residues. J gave up 1 base and V 0 bases, and 6 bases lay outside the gene matches. Germline V CDR1 and CDR2: MGHRA, YSYEKL. The CDR3 here is CASSQEAGGPTSYNEQFF. The CDR3 region has the DNA TGCGCCAGCAGCCAAGAAGCGGGAGGGCCTACGTCCTACAATGAGCAGTTCTTC.

This clonotype was recorded a few times. The genes are TRBV9 and TRBJ1-2; weak D call: TRBD1 (6 bases). Trimming stripped 0 bases from V and 8 bases from J, with 17 bases between. The CDR3 runs to 15 residues. Germline CDR1 SGDLS, CDR2 YYNGEE. As DNA, the CDR3 is TGTGCCAGCAGCGTAGCTACGATGGGGGCTGGAGGCTACACCTTC. Translation: CASSVATMGAGGYTF.

In this sample, this clonotype turned up a few times. The chain recombines TRBV12-3 or TRBV12-4 with TRBJ1-2; TRBD1 might be the D (6 bases). CDR3 length: 15 residues. Trimming took 2 bases from V and 3 from J, leaving 13 bases between them. CDR3 protein: CASSLSDSPYYGYTF. CDR3 sequence (DNA): TGTGCCAGCAGTTTATCGGACAGCCCTTACTATGGCTACACCTTC.

V and J are TRBV7-2 and TRBJ2-1, with TRBD2 as a possible D gene (6 bases). Germline CDR1 SGHTA, CDR2 FQGNSA. The V gene lost 0 bases and the J gene lost 6 bases, with 9 bases spanning the gap. The CDR3 spans 14 residues. The CDR3: CASSLAQLANEQFF. The CDR3 DNA reads as TGTGCCAGCAGCTTAGCACAACTAGCCAATGAGCAGTTCTTC.

This clonotype was found a few times. The rearrangement joins TRBV21-1 to TRBJ1-2; TRBD1 is the table's D call, not checked against the DNA. TRBV21-1 constitutes a pseudogene. The CDR3 is 17 amino acids. The CDR3: CASSPIPSHRGQDGYTF. CDR3 bases: TGTGCCAGCAGCCCAATCCCTAGTCACAGGGGGCAAGACGGCTACACCTTC.

As to this clonotype: At one boundary the junction diverges from the germline segment, which might be a read error. The chain couples TRBV7-7 to TRBJ1-1; a weak D match, TRBD1 (5 bases). This CDR3 region has 17 residues. CDR1 is SSHAT and CDR2 is FNYEAQ in the germline V gene (reference sequence). The DNA of the CDR3 is TGTGCTAGCAGCTTAAGGGACCCTCTATTATTGAACACTGAAGCTTTCTTT. This translates into CASSLRDPLLLNTEAFF.

V usage is TRBV5-1 and J usage is TRBJ1-1, with 9 positions matching TRBD1. The CDR3 spans 14 residues. Germline trimming cut 4 bases from V and 5 bases from J; bases unmatched to any gene: 6. Germline V lookup: CDR1 SGHRS, CDR2 YFSETQ. CDR3 sequence (DNA): TGCGCCAGCAGCGACTACAGGGGGCTGACTGAAGCTTTCTTT. Residues: CASSDYRGLTEAFF.

This chain links TRBV9 with TRBJ2-5; D gene ambiguous. The CDR3 is 13 residues long. Per germline, CDR1 SGDLS and CDR2 YYNGEE. V lost 3 bases to trimming and J lost 11 bases, with 17 bases between them. CDR3 loop: CASSGWKQDEQYF. CDR3 DNA sequence: TGTGCCAGCAGCGGGTGGAAACAAGATGAGCAGTACTTC.

This clonotype appeared a few times. V is TRBV4-1 and J is TRBJ2-3; TRBD2 aligns across 11 bases. From germline, CDR1 is MGHRA and CDR2 YSYEKL. The CDR3 runs to 15 residues. J was trimmed by 7 bases and V by 3 bases; bases with no gene match: 6. CDR3 coding DNA: TGCGCCAGCAGCCACGTCTTAGCGGGGGGGTATACGCAGTATTTT. This encodes CASSHVLAGGYTQYF.

The chain is built from TRBV6-5 and TRBJ2-7; D is unresolved. The germline V gene has CDR1 MNHEY and CDR2 SVGAGI. Trimming stripped 4 bases from V and 5 bases from J, with 6 bases between. This CDR3 has 11 residues. The CDR3 nucleotides are TGTGCCAGCAGTTTCTACGACGAGCAGTACTTC. This codes for CASSFYDEQYF.

This clonotype has a handful of counts. V gene TRBV20-1 combines with J gene TRBJ2-3; D call uncertain. There are 13 residues in the CDR3. The V gene lost 6 bases and the J gene lost 2 bases, with 12 bases spanning the gap. The germline CDR1 and CDR2 sequences are DFQATT and SNEGSKA (reference sequence). The CDR3 loop reads CSAPGAYTDTQYF. The CDR3 nucleotides read TGCAGTGCCCCCGGCGCCTACACAGATACGCAGTATTTT.

The sample holds a few counts of this clonotype. V gene TRBV7-2 combines with J gene TRBJ2-1, with D unresolved. The CDR3 loop spans 13 amino acids. Trimming took 1 base from V and 9 from J, leaving 10 bases between them. Germline CDR1 SGHTA, CDR2 FQGNSA. CDR3: CASSLDYQIEQFF. The CDR3 DNA sequence: TGTGCCAGCAGCTTAGACTACCAAATTGAGCAGTTCTTC.

This clonotype showed up just a few times. This chain links TRBV12-3 or TRBV12-4 with TRBJ2-1; D unresolved. Trimming cost V 6 bases and J 4 bases, with 10 bases left between them. The CDR3 is 13 residues long. The CDR3 region is CASSSLQYNEQFF. The CDR3 nucleotides read TGTGCCAGCAGCTCGCTCCAATACAATGAGCAGTTCTTC.